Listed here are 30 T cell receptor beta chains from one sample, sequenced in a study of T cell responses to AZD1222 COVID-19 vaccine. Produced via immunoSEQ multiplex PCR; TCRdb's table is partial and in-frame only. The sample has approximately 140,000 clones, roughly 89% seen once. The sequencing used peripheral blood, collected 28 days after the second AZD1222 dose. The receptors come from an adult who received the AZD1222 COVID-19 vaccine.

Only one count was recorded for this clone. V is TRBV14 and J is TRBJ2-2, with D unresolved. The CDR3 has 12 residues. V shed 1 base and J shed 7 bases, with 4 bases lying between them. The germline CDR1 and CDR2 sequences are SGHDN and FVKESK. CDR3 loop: CASSQGRGELFF. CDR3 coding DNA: TGTGCCAGCAGCCAAGGGCGCGGGGAGCTGTTTTTT.

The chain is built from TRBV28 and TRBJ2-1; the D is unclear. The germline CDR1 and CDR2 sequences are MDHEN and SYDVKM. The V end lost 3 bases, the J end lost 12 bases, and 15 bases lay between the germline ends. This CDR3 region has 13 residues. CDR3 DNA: TGTGCCAGCAGTTTTGGTGTCCGGAAGGGGCAGTTCTTC. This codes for CASSFGVRKGQFF.

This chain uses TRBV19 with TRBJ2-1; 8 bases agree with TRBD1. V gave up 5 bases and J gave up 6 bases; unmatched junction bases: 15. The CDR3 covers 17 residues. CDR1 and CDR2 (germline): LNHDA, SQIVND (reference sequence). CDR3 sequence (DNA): TGTGCCAGTAGTCAGCAGGGGGCGAAGGCCGTGGGCAATGAGCAGTTCTTC. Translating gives CASSQQGAKAVGNEQFF.

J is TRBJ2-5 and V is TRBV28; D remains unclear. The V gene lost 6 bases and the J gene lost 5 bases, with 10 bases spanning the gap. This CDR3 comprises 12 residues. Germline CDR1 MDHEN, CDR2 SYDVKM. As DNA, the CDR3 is TGTGCCAGCAGCCCGAGGCGGGAGACCCAGTACTTC. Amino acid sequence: CASSPRRETQYF.

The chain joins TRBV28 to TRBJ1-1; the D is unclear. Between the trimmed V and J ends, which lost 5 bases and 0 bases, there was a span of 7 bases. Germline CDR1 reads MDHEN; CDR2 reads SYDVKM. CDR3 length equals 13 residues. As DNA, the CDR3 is TGTGCCAGCAGTACAATTATGAACACTGAAGCTTTCTTT. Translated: CASSTIMNTEAFF.

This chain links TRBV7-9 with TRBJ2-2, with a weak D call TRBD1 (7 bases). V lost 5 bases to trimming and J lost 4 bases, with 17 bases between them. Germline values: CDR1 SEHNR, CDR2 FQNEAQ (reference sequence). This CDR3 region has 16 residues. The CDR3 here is CASSQAGTDPTGELFF. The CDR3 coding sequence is TGTGCCAGCAGCCAGGCGGGGACAGATCCCACCGGGGAGCTGTTTTTT.

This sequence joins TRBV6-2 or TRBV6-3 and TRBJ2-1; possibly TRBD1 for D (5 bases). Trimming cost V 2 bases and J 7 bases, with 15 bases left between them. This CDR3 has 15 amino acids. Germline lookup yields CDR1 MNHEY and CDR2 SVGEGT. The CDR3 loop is CASSYKGREGNEQFF. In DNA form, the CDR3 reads TGTGCCAGCAGTTACAAAGGCAGGGAAGGAAATGAGCAGTTCTTC.

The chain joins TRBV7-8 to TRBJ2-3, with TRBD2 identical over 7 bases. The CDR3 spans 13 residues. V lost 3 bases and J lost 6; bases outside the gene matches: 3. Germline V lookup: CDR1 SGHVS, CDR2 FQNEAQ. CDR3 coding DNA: TGTGCCAGCAGCTTGGGGACTACTGATACGCAGTATTTT. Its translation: CASSLGTTDTQYF.

The CDR3 sequence is CSASNPRGSNEQFF. DNA for the CDR3: TGCAGTGCTAGTAACCCCCGAGGGTCGAATGAGCAGTTCTTC. V gene TRBV20-1 combines with J gene TRBJ2-1, with D maybe TRBD2 (5 bases). The germline gives CDR1 DFQATT, CDR2 SNEGSKA (reference sequence). Trimming stripped 3 bases from V and 7 bases from J, with 16 bases between. The CDR3 totals 14 residues.

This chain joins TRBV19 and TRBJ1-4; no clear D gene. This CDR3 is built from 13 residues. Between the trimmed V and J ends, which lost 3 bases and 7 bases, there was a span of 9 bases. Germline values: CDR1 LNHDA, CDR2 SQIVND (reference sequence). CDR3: CASSIKGVEKLFF. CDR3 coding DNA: TGTGCCAGTAGTATTAAGGGTGTTGAAAAACTGTTTTTT.

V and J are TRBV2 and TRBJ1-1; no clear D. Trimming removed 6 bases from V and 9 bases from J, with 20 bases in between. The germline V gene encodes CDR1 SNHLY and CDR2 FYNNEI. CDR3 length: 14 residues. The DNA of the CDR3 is TGTGCCAGCAGAGGACGGAACCTAGGGATAAAAGCTTTCTTT. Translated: CASRGRNLGIKAFF. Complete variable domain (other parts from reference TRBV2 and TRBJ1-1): EPEVTQTPSHQVTQMGQEVILRCVPISNHLYFYWYRQILGQKVEFLVSFYNNEISEKSEIFDDQFSVERPDGSNFTLKIRSTKLEDSAMYFCASRGRNLGIKAFFGQGTRLTVV.

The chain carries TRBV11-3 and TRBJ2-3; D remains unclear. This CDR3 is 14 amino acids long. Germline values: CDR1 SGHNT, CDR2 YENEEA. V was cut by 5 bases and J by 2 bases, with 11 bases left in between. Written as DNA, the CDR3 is TGTGCCAGCAGCCGGAACGGGCCCACAGATACGCAGTATTTT. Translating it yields CASSRNGPTDTQYF.

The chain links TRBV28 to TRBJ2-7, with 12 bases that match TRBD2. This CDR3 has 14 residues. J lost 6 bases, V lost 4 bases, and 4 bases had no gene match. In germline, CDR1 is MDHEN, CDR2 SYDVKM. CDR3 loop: CASSWLTSGGEQYF. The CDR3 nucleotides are TGTGCCAGCAGTTGGCTGACTAGCGGGGGCGAGCAGTACTTC.

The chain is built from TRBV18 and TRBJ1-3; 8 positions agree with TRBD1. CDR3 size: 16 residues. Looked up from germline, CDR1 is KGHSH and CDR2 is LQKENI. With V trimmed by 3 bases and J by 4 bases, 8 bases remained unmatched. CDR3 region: CASSPSRGLTGNTIYF. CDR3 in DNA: TGTGCCAGCTCACCGAGCAGGGGGCTAACAGGAAACACCATATATTTT.

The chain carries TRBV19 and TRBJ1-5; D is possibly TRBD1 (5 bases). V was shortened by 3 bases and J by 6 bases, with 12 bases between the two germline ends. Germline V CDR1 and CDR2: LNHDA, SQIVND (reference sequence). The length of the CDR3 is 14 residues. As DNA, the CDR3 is TGTGCCAGTAGTATGGCAGGGTGGGGTCAGCCCCAGCATTTT. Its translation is CASSMAGWGQPQHF.

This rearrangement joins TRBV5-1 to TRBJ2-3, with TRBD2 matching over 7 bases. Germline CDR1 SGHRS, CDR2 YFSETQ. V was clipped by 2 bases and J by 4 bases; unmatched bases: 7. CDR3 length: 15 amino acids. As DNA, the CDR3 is TGCGCCAGCAGCTTATCTGGGGACTATTCAGATACGCAGTATTTT. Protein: CASSLSGDYSDTQYF.

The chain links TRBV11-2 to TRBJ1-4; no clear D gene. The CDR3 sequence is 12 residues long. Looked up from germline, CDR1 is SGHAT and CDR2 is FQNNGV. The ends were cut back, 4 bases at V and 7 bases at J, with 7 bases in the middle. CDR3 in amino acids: CASSSPGEKLFF. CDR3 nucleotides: TGTGCCAGCAGCTCGCCAGGTGAAAAACTGTTTTTT.

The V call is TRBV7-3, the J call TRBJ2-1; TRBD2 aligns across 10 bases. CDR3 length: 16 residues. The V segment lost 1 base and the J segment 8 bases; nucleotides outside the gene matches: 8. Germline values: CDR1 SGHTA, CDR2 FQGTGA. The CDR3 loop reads CASSLRLAGVIDEQFF. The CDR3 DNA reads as TGTGCCAGCAGCTTAAGGCTAGCGGGAGTGATCGATGAGCAGTTCTTC.

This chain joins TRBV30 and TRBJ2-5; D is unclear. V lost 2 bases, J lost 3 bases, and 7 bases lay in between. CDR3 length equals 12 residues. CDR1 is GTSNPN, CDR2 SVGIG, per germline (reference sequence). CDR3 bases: TGTGCCTGGAGTCCTCTTGAAGAGACCCAGTACTTC. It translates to CAWSPLEETQYF.

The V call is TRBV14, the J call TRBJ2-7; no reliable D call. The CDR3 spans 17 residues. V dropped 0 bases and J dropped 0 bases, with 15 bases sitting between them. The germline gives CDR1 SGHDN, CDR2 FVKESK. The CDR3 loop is CASSQDLRGRVSYEQYF. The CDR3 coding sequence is TGTGCCAGCAGCCAAGATCTTAGAGGCCGGGTCTCCTACGAGCAGTACTTC.

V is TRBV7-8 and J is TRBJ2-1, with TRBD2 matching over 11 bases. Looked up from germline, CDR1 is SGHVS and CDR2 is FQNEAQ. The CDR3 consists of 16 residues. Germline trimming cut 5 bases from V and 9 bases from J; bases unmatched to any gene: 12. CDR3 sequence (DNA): TGTGCCAGCAGCCTAATGGTACTAGCGGGAGTGGGTGAGCAGTTCTTC. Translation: CASSLMVLAGVGEQFF. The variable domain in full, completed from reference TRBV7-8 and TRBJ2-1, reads GAGVSQSPRYKVAKRGQDVALRCDPISGHVSLFWYQQALGQGPEFLTYFQNEAQLDKSGLPSDRFFAERPEGSVSTLKIQRTQQEDSAVYLCASSLMVLAGVGEQFFGPGTRLTVL.

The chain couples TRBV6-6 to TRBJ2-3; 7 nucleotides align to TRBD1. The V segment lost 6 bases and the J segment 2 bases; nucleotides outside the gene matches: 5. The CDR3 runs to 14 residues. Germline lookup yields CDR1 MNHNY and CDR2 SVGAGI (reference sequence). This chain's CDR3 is CASSLKGATDTQYF. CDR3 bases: TGTGCCAGCAGCCTCAAGGGGGCCACAGATACGCAGTATTTT.

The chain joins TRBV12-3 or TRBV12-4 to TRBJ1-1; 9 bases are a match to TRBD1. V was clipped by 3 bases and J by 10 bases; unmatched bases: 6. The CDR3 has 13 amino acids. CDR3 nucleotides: TGTGCCAGCAGTTTGGGGACAGGGTCTAGAGCTTTCTTT. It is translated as CASSLGTGSRAFF.

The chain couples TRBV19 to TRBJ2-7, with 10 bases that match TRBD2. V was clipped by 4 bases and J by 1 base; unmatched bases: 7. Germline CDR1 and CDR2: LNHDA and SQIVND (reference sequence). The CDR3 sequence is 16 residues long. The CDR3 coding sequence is TGTGCCAGTAGTAATAGCGGGGGGTTCCCGTCCTACGAGCAGTACTTC. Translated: CASSNSGGFPSYEQYF. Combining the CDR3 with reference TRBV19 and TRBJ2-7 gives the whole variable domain DGGITQSPKYLFRKEGQNVTLSCEQNLNHDAMYWYRQDPGQGLRLIYYSQIVNDFQKGDIAEGYSVSREKKESFPLTVTSAQKNPTAFYLCASSNSGGFPSYEQYFGPGTRLTVT.

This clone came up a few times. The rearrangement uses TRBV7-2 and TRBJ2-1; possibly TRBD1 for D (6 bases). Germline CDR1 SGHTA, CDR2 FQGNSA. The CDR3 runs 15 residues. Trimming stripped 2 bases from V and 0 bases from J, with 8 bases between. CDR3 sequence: CASSLQGSSYNEQFF. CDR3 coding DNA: TGTGCCAGCAGCTTACAGGGGAGCTCCTACAATGAGCAGTTCTTC.

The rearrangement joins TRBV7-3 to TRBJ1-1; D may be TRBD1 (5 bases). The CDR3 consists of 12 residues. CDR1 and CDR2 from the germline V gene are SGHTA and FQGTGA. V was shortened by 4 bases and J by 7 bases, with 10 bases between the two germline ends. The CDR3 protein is CASSYYGGEAFF. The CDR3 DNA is TGTGCCAGCAGCTACTATGGGGGTGAAGCTTTCTTT.

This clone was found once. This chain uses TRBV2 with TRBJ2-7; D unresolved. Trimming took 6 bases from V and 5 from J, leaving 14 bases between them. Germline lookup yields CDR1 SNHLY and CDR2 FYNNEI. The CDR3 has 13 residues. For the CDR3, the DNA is TGTGCCAGCAGCCAAGGACGTAAAGACGAGCAGTACTTC. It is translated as CASSQGRKDEQYF.

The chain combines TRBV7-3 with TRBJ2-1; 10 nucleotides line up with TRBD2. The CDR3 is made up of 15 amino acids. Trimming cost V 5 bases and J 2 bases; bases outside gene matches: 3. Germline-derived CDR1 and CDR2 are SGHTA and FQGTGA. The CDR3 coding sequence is TGTGCCAGCAGCCCCAGCGGGGGGGCCTACAATGAGCAGTTCTTC. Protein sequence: CASSPSGGAYNEQFF.

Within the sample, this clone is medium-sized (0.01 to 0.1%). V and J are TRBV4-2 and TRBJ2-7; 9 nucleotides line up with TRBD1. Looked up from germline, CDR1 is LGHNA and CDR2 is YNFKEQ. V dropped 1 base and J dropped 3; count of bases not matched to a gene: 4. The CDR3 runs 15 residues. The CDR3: CASSQGETGGYEQYF. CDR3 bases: TGTGCCAGCAGCCAAGGGGAGACAGGGGGCTACGAGCAGTACTTC.

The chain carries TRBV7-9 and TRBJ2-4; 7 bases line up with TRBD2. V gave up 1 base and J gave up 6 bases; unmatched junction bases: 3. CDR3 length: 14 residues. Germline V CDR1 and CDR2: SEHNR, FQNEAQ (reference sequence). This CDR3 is CASSLEREGNIQYF. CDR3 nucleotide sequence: TGTGCCAGCAGCTTAGAAAGGGAGGGAAACATTCAGTACTTC. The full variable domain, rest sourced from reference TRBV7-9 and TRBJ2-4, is DTGVSQNPRHKITKRGQNVTFRCDPISEHNRLYWYRQTLGQGPEFLTYFQNEAQLEKSRLLSDRFSAERPKGSFSTLEIQRTEQGDSAMYLCASSLEREGNIQYFGAGTRLSVL.